The 14 T cell receptor beta chains below were found in one sample sequenced in a study of tumor-infiltrating lymphocytes in localized non-small cell lung cancer. Sequencing used immunoSEQ multiplex PCR; TCRdb keeps in-frame clones, though not all of them. Here the sample spans around 15,000 clones, roughly 40% being singletons. The sequencing sample was made of lung tumor tissue. The source is a human donor with non-small cell lung cancer.

By frequency in the sample, this clone is medium-sized (0.01 to 0.1%). The rearrangement joins TRBV4-1 to TRBJ1-5; tentatively, D is TRBD1 (5 bases). Per the germline V gene, CDR1 is MGHRA and CDR2 is YSYEKL. V was cut by 1 base and J by 5 bases, with 9 bases left in between. The CDR3 is made up of 14 amino acids. CDR3 residues: CASSQVGGDQPQHF. In nucleotides, the CDR3 is TGCGCCAGCAGCCAAGTTGGGGGAGATCAGCCCCAGCATTTT.

V usage is TRBV5-4 and J usage is TRBJ2-2; D may match TRBD1 or TRBD2 (6 bases each). This CDR3 region has 15 residues. Deletions cut 3 bases from V and 3 bases from J, with 12 bases between. In germline, CDR1 is SGHNT, CDR2 YYREEE (reference sequence). This chain's CDR3 is CASSSWGADTGELFF. For the CDR3, the DNA is TGTGCCAGCAGCTCCTGGGGGGCCGACACCGGGGAGCTGTTTTTT.

This clone showed up just a few times. This chain connects TRBV5-1 to TRBJ1-6; D is undetermined. Per the germline V gene, CDR1 is SGHRS and CDR2 is YFSETQ. With 1 base removed from V and 6 bases from J, the gap between germline ends came to 11 bases. The CDR3 consists of 15 residues. CDR3 nucleotides: TGCGCCAGCAGCTTGCGGGCAGGTTCTAATTCACCCCTCCACTTT. Its protein product is CASSLRAGSNSPLHF.

The rearrangement links TRBV27 to TRBJ2-5, with 9 bases lining up with TRBD1. Germline assignment: CDR1 MNHEY and CDR2 SMNVEV (reference sequence). V lost 2 bases, J lost 1 base, and 5 bases stayed unmatched. The CDR3 has 16 amino acids. The CDR3 bases are TGTGCCAGCAGTTTAGGGACAGGGATGGTCCAAGAGACCCAGTACTTC. It codes for CASSLGTGMVQETQYF.

This clone has a handful of counts. This sequence joins TRBV14 and TRBJ1-2; no firm D call. The V end was cut by 1 base, the J end by 9 bases, with 9 bases between. Germline-derived CDR1 and CDR2 are SGHDN and FVKESK. CDR3 length equals 12 residues. Here the CDR3 DNA reads TGTGCCAGCAGCCAAGGGTTCACGAGCTACACCTTC. Translating gives CASSQGFTSYTF.

This rearrangement joins TRBV10-3 to TRBJ2-7; TRBD1 aligns across 10 bases. The length of the CDR3 is 15 residues. The junction had 5 bases not matched to a gene; V was cut back by 6 bases and J by 0 bases. Germline V gene lookup returns CDR1 ENHRY and CDR2 SYGVKD. The CDR3 DNA is TGTGCCATCAGAAGGGACAGGGGCAGCTCCTACGAGCAGTACTTC. Translated: CAIRRDRGSSYEQYF.

The rearrangement uses TRBV4-1 and TRBJ2-5; TRBD2 aligns across 13 bases. With V trimmed by 3 bases and J by 2 bases, 3 bases remained unmatched. The CDR3 covers 16 residues. The germline gives CDR1 MGHRA, CDR2 YSYEKL. The CDR3, as DNA: TGCGCCAGCAGCCAGACTAGCGGGGGGCCACAAGAGACCCAGTACTTC. Translation: CASSQTSGGPQETQYF.

This chain uses TRBV15 with TRBJ1-4, with 7 positions matching TRBD1. The J segment lost 0 bases and the V segment lost 2 bases, leaving 3 bases of the junction unmatched. CDR3 length: 16 amino acids. The germline V gene encodes CDR1 LNHNV and CDR2 YYDKDF (reference sequence). CDR3 coding DNA: TGTGCCACCAGCAGATTACAGGGGACAACTAATGAAAAACTGTTTTTT. Residues: CATSRLQGTTNEKLFF.

V and J are TRBV6-5 and TRBJ1-1, with D unresolved. CDR1 is MNHEY, CDR2 SVGAGI, per germline. This CDR3 is 11 amino acids long. The V and J ends lost 5 bases and 5 bases respectively, with 6 bases between them. For the CDR3, the DNA is TGTGCCAGCAGTAGAAATACTGAAGCTTTCTTT. Amino acids: CASSRNTEAFF.

The chain uses TRBV7-8 and TRBJ1-2; D possibly corresponds to TRBD1 (5 bases). The CDR3 is 14 amino acids. Trimming pared 4 bases from V and 3 bases from J, leaving 12 bases between. Germline assignment: CDR1 SGHVS and CDR2 FQNEAQ. The CDR3 loop is CASSSGPAYYGYTF. CDR3 coding DNA: TGTGCCAGCAGCTCGGGGCCCGCTTACTATGGCTACACCTTC.

This chain joins TRBV20-1 and TRBJ2-7; tentatively, D is TRBD1 or TRBD2 (5 bases each). Germline-derived CDR1 and CDR2 are DFQATT and SNEGSKA (reference sequence). CDR3 size: 11 residues. The germline V and J ends were trimmed by 3 bases and 7 bases, with 10 bases remaining between them. CDR3 region: CSASGAHEQYF. Here the CDR3 DNA reads TGCAGTGCTAGCGGGGCCCATGAGCAGTACTTC.

This clone has more than one count but fewer than ten. The J gene is TRBJ1-3, the V gene TRBV7-9; D not certain. With 5 bases removed from V and 4 bases from J, the gap between germline ends came to 6 bases. CDR1 is SEHNR, CDR2 FQNEAQ, per germline (reference sequence). The CDR3 consists of 12 residues. The CDR3 sequence is CASSVAGNTIYF. DNA of the CDR3: TGTGCCAGCAGCGTGGCGGGAAACACCATATATTTT.

The chain has TRBV6-1 and TRBJ1-2; D might be TRBD1 (5 bases). Germline-derived CDR1 and CDR2 are MNHNS and SASEGT. CDR3 length: 15 residues. Trimming removed 6 bases from V and 5 bases from J, with 19 bases in between. This CDR3 reads CASRHPGRGGYGYTF. Here the CDR3 DNA reads TGTGCCAGCAGACACCCGGGTAGGGGAGGTTATGGCTACACCTTC.

In its sample, this clone is medium-sized. This rearrangement joins TRBV20-1 to TRBJ2-3; the D gene is possibly TRBD1 (5 bases). V was cut by 6 bases and J by 6 bases, with 10 bases left in between. In germline, CDR1 is DFQATT, CDR2 SNEGSKA (reference sequence). The CDR3 spans 11 residues. This chain's CDR3 is CSASYRDTQYF. The CDR3 region has the DNA TGCAGTGCCTCTTACAGGGATACGCAGTATTTT.